Listed below are T cell receptor beta chains from one sample, sequenced in a study of blood T cell repertoires in COVID-19. Clones were sequenced by immunoSEQ multiplex PCR, and TCRdb holds only the in-frame ones, with some missing. The repertoire holds approximately 330,000 clones, with 87% as singletons. The source material was peripheral blood. The origin of the receptors is a man younger than 40 with COVID-19, enrolled during active disease. The CDR3 runs from the conserved cysteine through the conserved F or W. D genes are given only for firm matches. Clone size is not always given. Where it is, it says once, few, many or a class for expanded clones.

cdr3_aa: CASSPPMIPSGDTGELFF
cdr3_nt: TGTGCCAGCAGCCCCCCGATGATCCCCTCCGGAGACACCGGGGAGCTGTTTTTT
d_call: -
clone_size: -
v_call: TRBV7-6
j_call: TRBJ2-2
cdr3_length: 18

cdr3_aa: CASSFGTGASYEQYF
cdr3_nt: TGTGCCAGCAGTTTTGGGACAGGGGCCTCCTACGAGCAGTACTTC
d_call: TRBD1
clone_size: -
v_call: TRBV28
j_call: TRBJ2-7
cdr3_length: 15

cdr3_aa: CASRMLWDRANTEAFF
cdr3_nt: TGTGCCAGCAGGATGTTATGGGACAGGGCGAACACTGAAGCTTTCTTT
d_call: TRBD1
clone_size: -
v_call: TRBV3-1/TRBV3-2
j_call: TRBJ1-1
cdr3_length: 16

cdr3_aa: CASSSGVGETQYF
cdr3_nt: TGCGCCAGCAGCTCGGGAGTTGGTGAGACCCAGTACTTC
d_call: -
clone_size: -
v_call: TRBV5-1
j_call: TRBJ2-5
cdr3_length: 13

cdr3_aa: CASSSGQNEETQYF
cdr3_nt: TGTGCCAGCAGCTCGGGACAGAATGAGGAGACCCAGTACTTC
d_call: TRBD1
clone_size: -
v_call: TRBV7-2
j_call: TRBJ2-5
cdr3_length: 14

cdr3_aa: CASSYYPDRLNTEAFF
cdr3_nt: TGTGCCAGCAGTTATTATCCGGACAGGCTGAACACTGAAGCTTTCTTT
d_call: TRBD1
clone_size: -
v_call: TRBV6-2/TRBV6-3
j_call: TRBJ1-1
cdr3_length: 16

cdr3_aa: CASSIYGQGPVMNTEAFF
cdr3_nt: TGTGCCAGTAGTATCTATGGACAGGGGCCCGTCATGAACACTGAAGCTTTCTTT
d_call: TRBD1
clone_size: -
v_call: TRBV19
j_call: TRBJ1-1
cdr3_length: 18

cdr3_aa: CASSEGSTGAYEQYF
cdr3_nt: TGTGCCAGCAGTGAAGGTTCAACAGGGGCCTACGAGCAGTACTTC
d_call: TRBD1
clone_size: -
v_call: TRBV6-1
j_call: TRBJ2-7
cdr3_length: 15

cdr3_aa: CASSETRLAGRETQYF
cdr3_nt: TGTGCCAGCAGTGAGACTCGGCTAGCGGGGCGGGAGACCCAGTACTTC
d_call: TRBD2
clone_size: -
v_call: TRBV2
j_call: TRBJ2-5
cdr3_length: 16

cdr3_aa: CATSAGTPNEKLFF
cdr3_nt: TGTGCCACCAGTGCGGGGACACCGAATGAAAAACTGTTTTTT
d_call: -
clone_size: -
v_call: TRBV24-1
j_call: TRBJ1-4
cdr3_length: 14

cdr3_aa: CAWSALNGNQPQHF
cdr3_nt: TGTGCCTGGAGCGCCCTAAATGGCAATCAGCCCCAGCATTTT
d_call: -
clone_size: -
v_call: TRBV30
j_call: TRBJ1-5
cdr3_length: 14

cdr3_aa: CASSFSPSPEQYF
cdr3_nt: TGTGCCAGCAGCTTTTCCCCTAGCCCCGAGCAGTACTTC
d_call: -
clone_size: -
v_call: TRBV5-6
j_call: TRBJ2-7
cdr3_length: 13

cdr3_aa: CSASGAPYEQYF
cdr3_nt: TGCAGTGCTAGTGGGGCGCCCTACGAGCAGTACTTC
d_call: -
clone_size: -
v_call: TRBV20-1
j_call: TRBJ2-7
cdr3_length: 12

cdr3_aa: CASSSSGTGELFF
cdr3_nt: TGTGCCAGCAGCTCTAGCGGGACCGGGGAGCTGTTTTTT
d_call: TRBD2
clone_size: -
v_call: TRBV5-6
j_call: TRBJ2-2
cdr3_length: 13

cdr3_aa: CASSRTGDVDTEAFF
cdr3_nt: TGTGCCAGCAGCCGAACAGGGGACGTGGACACTGAAGCTTTCTTT
d_call: TRBD1
clone_size: -
v_call: TRBV9
j_call: TRBJ1-1
cdr3_length: 15

cdr3_aa: CASSQDSGTEAFF
cdr3_nt: TGCGCCAGCAGCCAAGATTCGGGGACAGAAGCTTTCTTT
d_call: -
clone_size: -
v_call: TRBV4-3
j_call: TRBJ1-1
cdr3_length: 13

cdr3_aa: CASSLTGFPEKLFF
cdr3_nt: TGTGCCAGCAGCTTAACAGGGTTCCCTGAAAAACTGTTTTTT
d_call: -
clone_size: -
v_call: TRBV14
j_call: TRBJ1-4
cdr3_length: 14

cdr3_aa: CASSYGRQGAGETQYF
cdr3_nt: TGTGCCAGCAGTTACGGGAGACAGGGGGCGGGTGAGACCCAGTACTTC
d_call: TRBD1
clone_size: -
v_call: TRBV6-6
j_call: TRBJ2-5
cdr3_length: 16

cdr3_aa: CASSPLRQGFNEQYF
cdr3_nt: TGTGCCAGCTCACCTTTACGGCAGGGGTTCAACGAGCAGTACTTC
d_call: -
clone_size: -
v_call: TRBV18
j_call: TRBJ2-7
cdr3_length: 15

cdr3_aa: CASSHKVDGQAEAFF
cdr3_nt: TGTGCCAGCAGCCACAAGGTCGACGGACAGGCTGAAGCTTTCTTT
d_call: TRBD1
clone_size: -
v_call: TRBV3-1/TRBV3-2
j_call: TRBJ1-1
cdr3_length: 15

cdr3_aa: CASAASGGLEQYF
cdr3_nt: TGTGCTAGTGCCGCCTCCGGGGGGCTCGAGCAGTACTTC
d_call: -
clone_size: -
v_call: TRBV12-5
j_call: TRBJ2-7
cdr3_length: 13

cdr3_aa: CASRPVAANYGYTF
cdr3_nt: TGTGCCAGCCGCCCCGTGGCAGCGAACTATGGCTACACCTTC
d_call: -
clone_size: -
v_call: TRBV7-8
j_call: TRBJ1-2
cdr3_length: 14

cdr3_aa: CASSLVPYEQYF
cdr3_nt: TGCGCCAGCAGCTTGGTCCCTTACGAGCAGTACTTC
d_call: -
clone_size: -
v_call: TRBV5-1
j_call: TRBJ2-7
cdr3_length: 12

cdr3_aa: CASSGGTASSYNSPLHF
cdr3_nt: TGTGCCAGCAGCGGAGGGACCGCGAGCTCCTATAATTCACCCCTCCACTTT
d_call: -
clone_size: once
v_call: TRBV3-1/TRBV3-2
j_call: TRBJ1-6
cdr3_length: 17

cdr3_aa: CASRTKDFKAFF
cdr3_nt: TGTGCCAGCAGGACCAAGGACTTTAAAGCTTTCTTT
d_call: -
clone_size: -
v_call: TRBV14
j_call: TRBJ1-1
cdr3_length: 12

cdr3_aa: CASSRGVMRGSQETQYF
cdr3_nt: TGCGCCAGCAGCCGGGGGGTGATGAGGGGATCCCAAGAGACCCAGTACTTC
d_call: TRBD2
clone_size: -
v_call: TRBV5-1
j_call: TRBJ2-5
cdr3_length: 17

cdr3_aa: CASSPGQTTGELFF
cdr3_nt: TGCGCCAGCAGCCCAGGACAGACCACCGGGGAGCTGTTTTTT
d_call: -
clone_size: -
v_call: TRBV5-1
j_call: TRBJ2-2
cdr3_length: 14

cdr3_aa: CASSELAGGRWRRYF
cdr3_nt: TGTGCCAGCAGTGAATTGGCAGGGGGAAGATGGAGGAGGTATTTT
d_call: TRBD1
clone_size: -
v_call: TRBV6-1
j_call: TRBJ2-3
cdr3_length: 15

cdr3_aa: CASSPPDRVGSKNIQYF
cdr3_nt: TGTGCCAGCAGCCCTCCGGACAGGGTGGGTTCCAAAAACATTCAGTACTTC
d_call: TRBD1
clone_size: -
v_call: TRBV13
j_call: TRBJ2-4
cdr3_length: 17

cdr3_aa: CATSGTSGRAGGSEQFF
cdr3_nt: TGTGCCACCTCCGGGACTAGCGGGAGGGCCGGGGGGTCTGAGCAGTTCTTC
d_call: TRBD2
clone_size: -
v_call: TRBV10-3
j_call: TRBJ2-1
cdr3_length: 17

cdr3_aa: CATSTPRGGWETQYF
cdr3_nt: TGTGCCACCAGCACCCCCCGGGGGGGTTGGGAGACCCAGTACTTC
d_call: TRBD2
clone_size: -
v_call: TRBV15
j_call: TRBJ2-5
cdr3_length: 15

cdr3_aa: CASSLDSPNTEAFF
cdr3_nt: TGTGCCAGCAGTCTCGACAGCCCGAACACTGAAGCTTTCTTT
d_call: -
clone_size: -
v_call: TRBV6-5
j_call: TRBJ1-1
cdr3_length: 14

cdr3_aa: CSASVGDTQYF
cdr3_nt: TGCAGTGCTAGTGTCGGGGATACGCAGTATTTT
d_call: -
clone_size: once
v_call: TRBV20-1
j_call: TRBJ2-3
cdr3_length: 11

cdr3_aa: CATSDAPGLAGGGHEQFF
cdr3_nt: TGTGCCACCAGTGATGCCCCGGGACTAGCGGGAGGGGGTCATGAGCAGTTCTTC
d_call: TRBD2
clone_size: -
v_call: TRBV24-1
j_call: TRBJ2-1
cdr3_length: 18

cdr3_aa: CASSFSGPIRTGELFF
cdr3_nt: TGTGCCAGCAGTTTTTCGGGTCCGATCCGGACCGGGGAGCTGTTTTTT
d_call: -
clone_size: -
v_call: TRBV28
j_call: TRBJ2-2
cdr3_length: 16

cdr3_aa: CASKGGSSYNEQFF
cdr3_nt: TGTGCCAGCAAGGGCGGGAGCTCCTACAATGAGCAGTTCTTC
d_call: TRBD2
clone_size: -
v_call: TRBV7-9
j_call: TRBJ2-1
cdr3_length: 14

cdr3_aa: CASSLALDSYGYTF
cdr3_nt: TGCGCCAGCAGCTTGGCCCTGGACAGCTATGGCTACACCTTC
d_call: -
clone_size: -
v_call: TRBV5-1
j_call: TRBJ1-2
cdr3_length: 14

cdr3_aa: CSVESGRANSYNEQFF
cdr3_nt: TGCAGCGTTGAAAGCGGGAGGGCCAATTCCTACAATGAGCAGTTCTTC
d_call: TRBD2
clone_size: once
v_call: TRBV29-1
j_call: TRBJ2-1
cdr3_length: 16

cdr3_aa: CASKREGYIYNEQFF
cdr3_nt: TGTGCCAGCAAACGGGAGGGCTATATATACAATGAGCAGTTCTTC
d_call: TRBD2
clone_size: -
v_call: TRBV6-5
j_call: TRBJ2-1
cdr3_length: 15

cdr3_aa: CASSPTAGSSTLEQFF
cdr3_nt: TGTGCCAGCAGCCCGACAGCGGGTTCTAGCACTCTCGAGCAGTTCTTC
d_call: -
clone_size: -
v_call: TRBV7-3
j_call: TRBJ2-1
cdr3_length: 16

cdr3_aa: CASSHETGRNSPLHF
cdr3_nt: TGCGCCAGCAGCCATGAGACAGGGAGAAATTCACCCCTCCACTTT
d_call: TRBD1
clone_size: -
v_call: TRBV4-3
j_call: TRBJ1-6
cdr3_length: 15

cdr3_aa: CASSQGLQGWGEKLFF
cdr3_nt: TGCGCCAGCAGCCAGGGCCTACAGGGTTGGGGGGAAAAACTGTTTTTT
d_call: -
clone_size: -
v_call: TRBV4-3
j_call: TRBJ1-4
cdr3_length: 16

cdr3_aa: CASSEVARAGYTF
cdr3_nt: TGTGCCAGCAGTGAAGTTGCGAGGGCTGGCTACACCTTC
d_call: -
clone_size: -
v_call: TRBV6-1
j_call: TRBJ1-2
cdr3_length: 13

cdr3_aa: CASSPQVLESNQPQHF
cdr3_nt: TGTGCCAGCAGTCCTCAAGTTTTAGAGAGCAATCAGCCCCAGCATTTT
d_call: -
clone_size: once
v_call: TRBV28
j_call: TRBJ1-5
cdr3_length: 16

cdr3_aa: CASSIMTEAFF
cdr3_nt: TGTGCCAGTAGTATTATGACTGAAGCTTTCTTT
d_call: -
clone_size: -
v_call: TRBV19
j_call: TRBJ1-1
cdr3_length: 11

cdr3_aa: CASSLQGPMSYNEQFF
cdr3_nt: TGTGCCAGCAGCTTACAGGGCCCGATGTCCTACAATGAGCAGTTCTTC
d_call: -
clone_size: -
v_call: TRBV7-2
j_call: TRBJ2-1
cdr3_length: 16